The 27 T cell receptor beta chains presented below share a single source sample, sequenced in a study of T cells after yellow fever vaccination. TCRdb passed the 5' RACE reads through MiXCR, listing each CDR3 protein once. The sample contains some 600,000 distinct CDR3 sequences, about 12% of which appear only once. Material: PBMCs, obtained on the day of the yellow fever booster vaccination. All receptors come from a man aged 30 to 45 who received the YFV17D yellow fever vaccine.

This rearrangement joins TRBV5-1 to TRBJ2-1; D gene unclear. V dropped 4 bases and J dropped 10 bases, with 12 bases sitting between them. The CDR3 covers 12 residues. Germline values: CDR1 SGHRS, CDR2 YFSETQ. The CDR3 coding sequence is TGCGCCAGCAGCCAACAACTCGGGGAGCAGTTCTTC. This encodes CASSQQLGEQFF.

This clonotype was detected ten times or more. The chain has TRBV6-1 and TRBJ2-6; D call uncertain. V was trimmed by 4 bases and J by 4 bases, leaving 2 bases between them. The CDR3 sequence is 12 residues long. CDR1 is MNHNS and CDR2 is SASEGT in the germline V gene. The DNA of the CDR3 is TGTGCCAGCAGTGGGGGGGCCAACGTCCTGACTTTC. This gives the protein CASSGGANVLTF.

The gene calls are TRBV6-5 and TRBJ2-3; 9 nucleotides match TRBD2. The CDR3 has 17 residues. J gave up 2 bases and V 3 bases, and 9 bases lay outside the gene matches. Germline V lookup: CDR1 MNHEY, CDR2 SVGAGI. The CDR3 nucleotides read TGTGCCAGCAGTTATGGGCCTAGCGGGACATTCACAGATACGCAGTATTTT. Protein product: CASSYGPSGTFTDTQYF.

This clonotype has a count of ten or more. J is TRBJ2-7 and V is TRBV7-9, with no clear D. CDR1 is SEHNR and CDR2 is FQNEAQ in the germline V gene (reference sequence). Between the trimmed V and J ends, which lost 0 bases and 5 bases, there was a span of 8 bases. The CDR3 has 13 residues. The CDR3 loop is CASSLARANEQYF. The CDR3 coding sequence is TGTGCCAGCAGCTTAGCGCGAGCTAACGAGCAGTACTTC. The variable domain in full, with the rest retrieved from reference TRBV7-9 and TRBJ2-7, is DTGVSQNPRHKITKRGQNVTFRCDPISEHNRLYWYRQTLGQGPEFLTYFQNEAQLEKSRLLSDRFSAERPKGSFSTLEIQRTEQGDSAMYLCASSLARANEQYFGPGTRLTVT.

This clonotype appeared many times. This rearrangement joins TRBV5-1 to TRBJ2-2; D is unresolved. Trimming cost V 4 bases and J 2 bases, with 12 bases left between them. CDR1 and CDR2 (germline): SGHRS, YFSETQ. The CDR3 has 15 amino acids. The CDR3 spells CASSLLAVNTGELFF. CDR3 DNA sequence: TGCGCCAGCAGCCTTTTGGCGGTAAACACCGGGGAGCTGTTTTTT.

This chain connects TRBV10-3 to TRBJ2-1, with D perhaps assigned TRBD1 or TRBD2 (5 bases each). V lost 6 bases and J lost 4, with 13 bases in between. The CDR3 is 14 residues long. Germline V gene data show CDR1 as ENHRY and CDR2 as SYGVKD. In DNA, the CDR3 is TGTGCCATCAGCAACCAGAGGGGATACAATGAGCAGTTCTTC. It codes for CAISNQRGYNEQFF.

CDR3: CSARQDTEAFF. For the CDR3, the DNA is TGCAGTGCCAGACAGGACACTGAAGCTTTCTTT. The gene calls are TRBV20-1 and TRBJ1-1; D is perhaps TRBD1 (6 bases). CDR3 size: 11 residues. The V and J ends lost 6 bases and 3 bases respectively, with 8 bases between them. Looked up from germline, CDR1 is DFQATT and CDR2 is SNEGSKA (reference sequence).

This chain joins TRBV12-3 or TRBV12-4 and TRBJ2-7, with 8 bases that match TRBD2. The CDR3 spans 13 residues. V lost 7 bases, J lost 6 bases, and 8 bases stayed unmatched. CDR3 protein: CASNFGGVSEQYF. CDR3 DNA sequence: TGTGCCAGCAACTTCGGGGGGGTATCCGAGCAGTACTTC.

The rearrangement uses TRBV12-3 or TRBV12-4 and TRBJ1-2, with D unresolved. The CDR3 has 19 residues. The ends were cut back, 4 bases at V and 7 bases at J, with 31 bases in the middle. In DNA form, the CDR3 reads TGTGCCAGCAGTTCTGCTCGGCGCGGGCTTAACCGTGCCTATGGTGGCTACACCTTC. Its protein product is CASSSARRGLNRAYGGYTF.

This clonotype has more than one count but fewer than ten. The chain is built from TRBV5-1 and TRBJ1-1; D gene uncertain. The CDR3 has 11 amino acids. Germline lookup yields CDR1 SGHRS and CDR2 YFSETQ. V was cut by 3 bases and J by 6 bases, with 6 bases left in between. The CDR3 here is CASSSLSEAFF. DNA for the CDR3: TGCGCCAGCAGCTCCTTATCTGAAGCTTTCTTT.

This clonotype was observed a handful of times. V is TRBV6-5 and J is TRBJ1-1; D unresolved. This CDR3 is built from 17 residues. The V end was cut by 0 bases, the J end by 3 bases, with 17 bases between. Per germline, CDR1 MNHEY and CDR2 SVGAGI. The CDR3 loop reads CASSYSPAGRTYTEAFF. CDR3 coding DNA: TGTGCCAGCAGTTACTCACCGGCTGGCAGAACCTACACTGAAGCTTTCTTT.

This clonotype was observed many times. The chain couples TRBV28 to TRBJ2-7, with D unresolved. The germline CDR1 and CDR2 sequences are MDHEN and SYDVKM. The CDR3 loop spans 12 amino acids. Trimming took 2 bases from V and 6 from J, leaving 8 bases between them. The CDR3 here is CASSLVVSEQYF. DNA of the CDR3: TGTGCCAGCAGTTTAGTAGTCAGCGAGCAGTACTTC.

A few counts support this clonotype. This chain connects TRBV15 to TRBJ1-4; tentative D call: TRBD1 (5 bases). The CDR3 loop spans 12 amino acids. The V gene lost 6 bases and the J gene lost 10 bases, with 12 bases spanning the gap. Germline V gene lookup returns CDR1 LNHNV and CDR2 YYDKDF (reference sequence). The CDR3 region is CATSQQAGKLFF. The CDR3 DNA reads as TGTGCCACCAGTCAACAGGCGGGAAAACTGTTTTTT.

This clonotype has only a few counts. The chain recombines TRBV27 with TRBJ2-5; no clear D. Germline CDR1 reads MNHEY; CDR2 reads SMNVEV (reference sequence). The CDR3 is 15 amino acids. Trimming pared 0 bases from V and 5 bases from J, leaving 13 bases between. The CDR3 coding sequence is TGTGCCAGCAGTTTATCGGCCCTCGTGGGGGAGACCCAGTACTTC. Translating it yields CASSLSALVGETQYF.

V and J are TRBV7-2 and TRBJ2-7; unclear D gene. CDR1 SGHTA and CDR2 FQGNSA come from the germline V gene. V lost 4 bases and J lost 1, with 8 bases in between. The CDR3 contains 13 residues. Here the CDR3 reads CASSSLESYEQYF. In DNA form, the CDR3 reads TGTGCCAGCAGCTCGCTGGAATCCTACGAGCAGTACTTC.

This clonotype was detected a few times. The J gene is TRBJ2-1, the V gene TRBV4-3; 7 bases are shared with TRBD2. The CDR3 has 17 residues. The ends lost 1 base at V and 0 bases at J; junction bases unmatched: 6. Germline lookup yields CDR1 LGHNA and CDR2 YSLEER. The CDR3 DNA reads as TGCGCCAGCAGCCAAGGGACTAGGGACCCCTCCTACAATGAGCAGTTCTTC. Residues: CASSQGTRDPSYNEQFF.

This clonotype came up many times. The V and J genes are TRBV7-2 and TRBJ1-5; possible D gene TRBD1, 6 bases. Trimming pared 9 bases from V and 1 base from J, leaving 13 bases between. Germline V gene sequence: CDR1 SGHTA, CDR2 FQGNSA. The length of the CDR3 is 14 residues. The CDR3 spells CASSVGGSNQPQHF. DNA of the CDR3: TGTGCCAGTAGCGTAGGGGGAAGCAATCAGCCCCAGCATTTT.

V and J are TRBV18 and TRBJ2-5; D possibly uses TRBD1 or TRBD2 (5 bases each). The CDR3 length is 14 residues. Germline V lookup: CDR1 KGHSH, CDR2 LQKENI. Trimming cost V 5 bases and J 6 bases, with 16 bases left between them. CDR3 DNA sequence: TGTGCCAGCTCAGCTGGGACCCTGGGCCAGACCCAGTACTTC. It translates to CASSAGTLGQTQYF.

The sample holds a few counts of this clonotype. J is TRBJ1-4 and V is TRBV20-1; 8 positions agree with TRBD1. The CDR3 spans 14 residues. The V gene end was trimmed by 3 bases and the J gene end by 12 bases; junction bases not matched to a gene: 12. Germline lookup yields CDR1 DFQATT and CDR2 SNEGSKA (reference sequence). The chain's CDR3 is CSASLRTGLGELFF. As DNA, the CDR3 is TGCAGTGCTAGCCTACGGACAGGGCTCGGGGAACTGTTTTTT.

This chain links TRBV7-2 with TRBJ2-1; 9 nucleotides agree with TRBD2. This CDR3 region has 15 residues. The V segment lost 5 bases and the J segment 3 bases; nucleotides outside the gene matches: 5. Germline V gives CDR1 SGHTA, CDR2 FQGNSA. The CDR3 coding sequence is TGTGCCAGCAGCCCTAGCGGGACGCACTACAATGAGCAGTTCTTC. Protein: CASSPSGTHYNEQFF.

This clonotype has a handful of counts. V is TRBV19 and J is TRBJ2-2; no reliable D call. The germline V and J ends were trimmed by 2 bases and 2 bases, with 12 bases remaining between them. The length of the CDR3 is 16 residues. Germline V gives CDR1 LNHDA, CDR2 SQIVND (reference sequence). The CDR3 nucleotides read TGTGCCAGTAGTATATCGGTTGCGGTAAACACCGGGGAGCTGTTTTTT. Residues: CASSISVAVNTGELFF.

CDR3 nucleotides: TGTGCCAGCACTAAAGCGGGGGGCAATCAGCCCCAGCATTTT. Translation: CASTKAGGNQPQHF. The chain carries TRBV6-2 or TRBV6-3 and TRBJ1-5, with D possibly being TRBD1 (5 bases). Germline-derived CDR1 and CDR2 are MNHEY and SVGEGT. The CDR3 length is 14 residues. V was trimmed by 7 bases and J by 2 bases, leaving 12 bases between them.

This clonotype was observed a handful of times. The V and J genes are TRBV18 and TRBJ2-1, with TRBD2 identical over 7 bases. J lost 0 bases, V lost 5 bases, and 4 bases had no gene match. The germline CDR1 and CDR2 sequences are KGHSH and LQKENI. This CDR3 has 15 amino acids. The CDR3, as DNA: TGTGCCAGCTCAGATGGCGGGAGCTCCTACAATGAGCAGTTCTTC. Its translation is CASSDGGSSYNEQFF.

The chain joins TRBV20-1 to TRBJ1-2, with D maybe TRBD1 (6 bases). The CDR3 totals 13 residues. Germline V lookup: CDR1 DFQATT, CDR2 SNEGSKA (reference sequence). Trimming took off 5 bases at V and 6 bases at J, with 16 bases between the two ends. CDR3 coding DNA: TGCAGTGCTTTCGAGGGGGGAAGGGATGGCTACACCTTC. Its translation is CSAFEGGRDGYTF.

This clonotype was counted only a few times. This chain links TRBV20-1 with TRBJ2-1, with 8 bases that match TRBD2. The CDR3 is made up of 11 amino acids. Germline V gives CDR1 DFQATT, CDR2 SNEGSKA (reference sequence). The CDR3 DNA is TGCAGCGCAGCGGGAGACCATGAGCAGTTCTTC. Translation: CSAAGDHEQFF.

The V call is TRBV20-1, the J call TRBJ2-5, with a possible D match to TRBD2 (6 bases). The germline gives CDR1 DFQATT, CDR2 SNEGSKA (reference sequence). V was pared by 6 bases and J by 7 bases, with 21 bases between. The CDR3 sequence is 14 residues long. CDR3 amino acids: CSAQPIAVRRTQYF. The DNA of the CDR3 is TGCAGTGCGCAACCCATAGCGGTGCGGCGGACCCAGTACTTC.

This clonotype appeared a few times. V and J are TRBV6-5 and TRBJ2-3, with TRBD2 matching over 11 bases. Germline lookup yields CDR1 MNHEY and CDR2 SVGAGI. The V segment lost 4 bases and the J segment 4 bases; nucleotides outside the gene matches: 16. This CDR3 has 19 amino acids. CDR3 amino acids: CASSSLSTSGAGGADTQYF. The DNA of the CDR3 is TGTGCCAGCAGTTCCCTCTCGACTAGCGGGGCCGGGGGCGCAGATACGCAGTATTTT.